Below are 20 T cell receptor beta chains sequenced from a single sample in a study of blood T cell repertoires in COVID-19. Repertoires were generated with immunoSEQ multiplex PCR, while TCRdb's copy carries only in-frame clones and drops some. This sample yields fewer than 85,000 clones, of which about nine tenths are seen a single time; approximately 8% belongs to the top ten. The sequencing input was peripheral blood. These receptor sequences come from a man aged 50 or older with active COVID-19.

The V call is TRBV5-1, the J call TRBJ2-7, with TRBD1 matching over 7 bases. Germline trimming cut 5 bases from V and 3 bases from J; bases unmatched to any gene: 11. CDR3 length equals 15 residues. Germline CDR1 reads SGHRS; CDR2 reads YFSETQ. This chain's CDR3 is CASRLFGTEVYEQYF. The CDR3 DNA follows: TGCGCCAGCAGGCTTTTCGGGACAGAGGTCTACGAGCAGTACTTC.

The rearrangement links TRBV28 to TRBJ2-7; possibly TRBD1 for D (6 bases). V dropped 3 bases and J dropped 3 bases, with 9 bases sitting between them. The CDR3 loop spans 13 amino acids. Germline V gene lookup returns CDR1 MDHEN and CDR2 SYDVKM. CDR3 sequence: CASSFTGRYEQYF. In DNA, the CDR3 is TGTGCCAGCAGTTTTACAGGGCGCTACGAGCAGTACTTC.

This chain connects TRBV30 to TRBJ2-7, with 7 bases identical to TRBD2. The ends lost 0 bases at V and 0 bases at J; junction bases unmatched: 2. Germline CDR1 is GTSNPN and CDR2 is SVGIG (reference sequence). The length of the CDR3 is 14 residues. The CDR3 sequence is CAWSVGGSSYEQYF. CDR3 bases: TGTGCCTGGAGTGTGGGCGGGAGCTCCTACGAGCAGTACTTC.

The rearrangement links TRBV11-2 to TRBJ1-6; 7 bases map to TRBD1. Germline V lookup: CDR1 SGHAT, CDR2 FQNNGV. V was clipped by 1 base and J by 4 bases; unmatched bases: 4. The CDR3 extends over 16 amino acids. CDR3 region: CASSLAQGYYNSPLHF. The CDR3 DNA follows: TGTGCCAGCAGCTTAGCACAGGGGTATTATAATTCACCCCTCCACTTT.

The DNA of the CDR3 is TGTGCCAGCAGTTACTCGAAGACAGGGGGCGCGGATGAGCAGTTCTTC. Residues: CASSYSKTGGADEQFF. The chain carries TRBV6-5 and TRBJ2-1, with 10 bases matching TRBD1. Trimming at V came to 0 bases and at J to 8 bases, leaving 7 bases not matched to a gene. The CDR3 is made up of 16 amino acids. Looked up from germline, CDR1 is MNHEY and CDR2 is SVGAGI.

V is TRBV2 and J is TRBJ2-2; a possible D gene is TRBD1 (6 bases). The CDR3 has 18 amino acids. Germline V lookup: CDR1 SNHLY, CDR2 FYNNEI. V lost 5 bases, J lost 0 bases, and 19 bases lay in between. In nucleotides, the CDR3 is TGTGCCAGCAGTCTTCTCCCCGACAGGCGAACGAACACCGGGGAGCTGTTTTTT. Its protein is CASSLLPDRRTNTGELFF.

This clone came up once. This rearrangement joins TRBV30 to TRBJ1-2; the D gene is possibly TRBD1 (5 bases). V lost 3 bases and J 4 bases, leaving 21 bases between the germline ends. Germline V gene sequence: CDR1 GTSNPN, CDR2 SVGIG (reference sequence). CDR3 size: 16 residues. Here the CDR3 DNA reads TGTGCCTGGAGACCTAAGTCGGCAGGGCCACCCTATGGCTACACCTTC. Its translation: CAWRPKSAGPPYGYTF.

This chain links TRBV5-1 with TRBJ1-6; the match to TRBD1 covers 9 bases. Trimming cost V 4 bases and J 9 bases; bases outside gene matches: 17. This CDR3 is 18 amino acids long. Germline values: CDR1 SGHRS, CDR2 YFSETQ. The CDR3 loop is CASSTFRQSGQGGSPLHF. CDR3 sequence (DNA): TGCGCCAGCAGCACCTTCCGACAGTCGGGACAGGGAGGTTCACCCCTCCACTTT.

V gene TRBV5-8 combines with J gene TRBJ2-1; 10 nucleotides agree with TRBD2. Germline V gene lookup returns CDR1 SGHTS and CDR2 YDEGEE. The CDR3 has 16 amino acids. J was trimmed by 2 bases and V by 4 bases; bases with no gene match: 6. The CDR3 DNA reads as TGTGCCAGCAGCCCCGGGACTAGCGCTACCTACAATGAGCAGTTCTTC. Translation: CASSPGTSATYNEQFF.

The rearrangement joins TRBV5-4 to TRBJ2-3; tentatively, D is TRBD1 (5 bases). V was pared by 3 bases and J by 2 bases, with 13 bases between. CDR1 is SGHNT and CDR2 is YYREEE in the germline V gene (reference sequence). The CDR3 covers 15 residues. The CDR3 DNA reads TGTGCCAGCAGCTCCCATGACAGACTCACAGATACGCAGTATTTT. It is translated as CASSSHDRLTDTQYF.

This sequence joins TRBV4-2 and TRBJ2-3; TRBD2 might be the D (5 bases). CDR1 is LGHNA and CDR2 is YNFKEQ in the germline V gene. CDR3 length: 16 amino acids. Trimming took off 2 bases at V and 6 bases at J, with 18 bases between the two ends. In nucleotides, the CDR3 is TGTGCCAGCAGCCAATCTGAAGGGAGCGGATGGGATACGCAGTATTTT. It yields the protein CASSQSEGSGWDTQYF.

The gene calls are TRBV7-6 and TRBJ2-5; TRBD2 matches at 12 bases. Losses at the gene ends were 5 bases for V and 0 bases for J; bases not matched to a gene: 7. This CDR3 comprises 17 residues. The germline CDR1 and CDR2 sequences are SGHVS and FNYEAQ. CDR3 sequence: CASSQRLAGEYQETQYF. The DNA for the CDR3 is TGTGCCAGCAGCCAGAGACTAGCGGGGGAGTACCAAGAGACCCAGTACTTC.

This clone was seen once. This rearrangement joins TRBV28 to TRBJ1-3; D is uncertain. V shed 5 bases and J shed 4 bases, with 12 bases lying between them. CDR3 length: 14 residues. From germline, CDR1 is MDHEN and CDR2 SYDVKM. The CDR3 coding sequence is TGTGCCAGCAGTGTCGGGGAAGGCGGAAACACCATATATTTT. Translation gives CASSVGEGGNTIYF.

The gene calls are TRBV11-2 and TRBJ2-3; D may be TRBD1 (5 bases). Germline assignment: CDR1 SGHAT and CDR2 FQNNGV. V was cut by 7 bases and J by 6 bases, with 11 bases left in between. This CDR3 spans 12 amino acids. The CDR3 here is CASTRRGDTQYF. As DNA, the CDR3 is TGTGCCAGCACCCGTAGGGGTGATACGCAGTATTTT.

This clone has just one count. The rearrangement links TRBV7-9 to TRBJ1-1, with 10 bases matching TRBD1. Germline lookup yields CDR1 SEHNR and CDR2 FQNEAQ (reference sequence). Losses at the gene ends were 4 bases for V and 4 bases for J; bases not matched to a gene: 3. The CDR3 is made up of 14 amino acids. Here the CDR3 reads CASSSRTGGTEAFF. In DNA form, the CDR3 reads TGTGCCAGCAGCTCGCGGACAGGGGGCACTGAAGCTTTCTTT.

CDR3 amino acids: CSVAPSGSNSYNEQFF. The CDR3 bases are TGCAGCGTTGCCCCTAGCGGGAGCAACTCCTACAATGAGCAGTTCTTC. The chain links TRBV29-1 to TRBJ2-1; 10 bases are a match to TRBD2. With 4 bases clipped from V and 0 bases from J, the junction kept 6 bases outside the gene matches. Looked up from germline, CDR1 is SQVTM and CDR2 is ANQGSEA. The CDR3 loop spans 16 amino acids.

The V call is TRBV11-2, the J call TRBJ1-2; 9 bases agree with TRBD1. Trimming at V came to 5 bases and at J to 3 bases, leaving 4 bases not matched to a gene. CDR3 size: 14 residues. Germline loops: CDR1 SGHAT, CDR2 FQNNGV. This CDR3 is CASSATGGYYGYTF. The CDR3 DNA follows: TGTGCCAGCAGCGCAACAGGGGGCTACTATGGCTACACCTTC.

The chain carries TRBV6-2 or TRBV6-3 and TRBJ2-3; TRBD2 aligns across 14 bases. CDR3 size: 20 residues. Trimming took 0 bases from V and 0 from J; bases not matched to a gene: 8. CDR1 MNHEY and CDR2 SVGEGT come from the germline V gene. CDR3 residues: CASSYSTSGGEFSSTDTQYF. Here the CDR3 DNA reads TGTGCCAGCAGTTACTCGACTAGCGGGGGGGAATTTTCTAGCACAGATACGCAGTATTTT.

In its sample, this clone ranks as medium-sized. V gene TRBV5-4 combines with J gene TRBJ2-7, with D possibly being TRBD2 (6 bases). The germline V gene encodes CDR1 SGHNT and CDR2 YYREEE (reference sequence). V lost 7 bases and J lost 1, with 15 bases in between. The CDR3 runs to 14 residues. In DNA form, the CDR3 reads TGTGCCAGCCATCAAGGAGGGAGGTCCTACGAGCAGTACTTC. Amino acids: CASHQGGRSYEQYF.

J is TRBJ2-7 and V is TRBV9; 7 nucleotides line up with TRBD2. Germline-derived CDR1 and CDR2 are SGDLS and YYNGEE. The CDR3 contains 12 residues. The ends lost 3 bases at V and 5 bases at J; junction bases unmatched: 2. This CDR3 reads CASSGGRDEQYF. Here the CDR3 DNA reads TGTGCCAGCAGCGGAGGGAGGGACGAGCAGTACTTC.